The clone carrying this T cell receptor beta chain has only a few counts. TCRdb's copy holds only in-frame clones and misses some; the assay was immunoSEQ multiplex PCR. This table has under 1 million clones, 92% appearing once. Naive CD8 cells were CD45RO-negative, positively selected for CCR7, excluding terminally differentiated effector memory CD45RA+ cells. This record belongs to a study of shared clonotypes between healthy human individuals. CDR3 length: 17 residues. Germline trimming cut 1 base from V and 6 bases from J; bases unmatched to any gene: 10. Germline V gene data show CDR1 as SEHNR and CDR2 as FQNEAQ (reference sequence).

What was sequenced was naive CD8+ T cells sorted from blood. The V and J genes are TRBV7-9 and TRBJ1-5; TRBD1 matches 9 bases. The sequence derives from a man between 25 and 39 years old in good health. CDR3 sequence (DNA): TGTGCCAGCAGCTTAGAATTGGGGACAGGGTCCACTCAGCCCCAGCATTTT. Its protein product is CASSLELGTGSTQPQHF.